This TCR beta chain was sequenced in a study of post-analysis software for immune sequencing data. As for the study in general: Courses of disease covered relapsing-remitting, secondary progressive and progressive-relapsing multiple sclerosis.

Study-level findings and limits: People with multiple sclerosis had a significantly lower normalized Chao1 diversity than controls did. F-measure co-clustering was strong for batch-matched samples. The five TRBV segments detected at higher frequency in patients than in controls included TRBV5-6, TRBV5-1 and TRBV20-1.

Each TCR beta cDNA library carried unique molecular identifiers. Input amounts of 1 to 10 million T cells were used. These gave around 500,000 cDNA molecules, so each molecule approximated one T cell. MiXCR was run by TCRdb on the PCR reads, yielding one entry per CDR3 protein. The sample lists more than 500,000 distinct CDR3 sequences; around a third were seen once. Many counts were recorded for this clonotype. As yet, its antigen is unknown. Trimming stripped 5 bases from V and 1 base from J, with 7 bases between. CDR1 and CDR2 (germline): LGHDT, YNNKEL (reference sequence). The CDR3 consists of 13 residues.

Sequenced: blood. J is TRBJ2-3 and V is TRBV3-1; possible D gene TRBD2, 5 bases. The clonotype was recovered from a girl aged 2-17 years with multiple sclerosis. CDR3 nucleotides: TGTGCCAGCAGCGCCGGGGGCACAGATACGCAGTATTTT. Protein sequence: CASSAGGTDTQYF.